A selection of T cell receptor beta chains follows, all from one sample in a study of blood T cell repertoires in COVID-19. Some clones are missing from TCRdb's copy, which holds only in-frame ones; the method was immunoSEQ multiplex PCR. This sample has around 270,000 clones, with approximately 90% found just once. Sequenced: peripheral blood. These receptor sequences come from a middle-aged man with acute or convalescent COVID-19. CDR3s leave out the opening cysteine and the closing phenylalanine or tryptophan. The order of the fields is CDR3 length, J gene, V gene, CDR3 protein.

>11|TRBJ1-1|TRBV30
AWSVMRNTEAF
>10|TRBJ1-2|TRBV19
ASNQGSYGYT
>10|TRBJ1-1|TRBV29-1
SVDPGGTEAF
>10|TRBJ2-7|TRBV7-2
ASSSSSYEQY
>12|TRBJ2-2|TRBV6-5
ASSYRGNTGELF
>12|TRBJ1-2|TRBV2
ASIWLGGAGGYT
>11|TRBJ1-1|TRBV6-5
ASILDSYTEAF
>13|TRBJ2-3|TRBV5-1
ASSLERGYTDTQY
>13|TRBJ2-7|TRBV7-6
ASSLSGDLFYEQY
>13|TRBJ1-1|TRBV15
ATSRGGQARREAF
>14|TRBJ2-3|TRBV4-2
ASSTDRGAGTDTQY
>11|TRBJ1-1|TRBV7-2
ASSVGSGTEAF
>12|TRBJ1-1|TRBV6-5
ASSLGTANTEAF
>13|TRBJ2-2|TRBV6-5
ASSLAGANTGELF
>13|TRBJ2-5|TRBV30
AWSAGGGAGGTQY
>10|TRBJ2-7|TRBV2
ATKTGAYEQY
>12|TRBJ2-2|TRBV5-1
ASSSSGFTGELF
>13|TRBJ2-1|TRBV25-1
ASSDHGGGLLTQF
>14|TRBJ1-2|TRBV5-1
ASSLAGGNTNYGYT
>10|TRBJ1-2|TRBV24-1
ASSGTAGGYT
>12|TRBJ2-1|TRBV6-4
ASSEGQGADEQF
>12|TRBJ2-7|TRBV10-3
AIKGRGSGYEQY
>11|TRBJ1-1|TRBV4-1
ASSQGRNTEAF
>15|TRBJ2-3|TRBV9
ASSVESGGAITDTQY
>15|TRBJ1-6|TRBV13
ASSLGLGTGAESPLH
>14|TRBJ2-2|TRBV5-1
ASSLSPTGGSGELF
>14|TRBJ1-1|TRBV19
ASAPGTGYGLDEAF
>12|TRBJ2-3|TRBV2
ASSDREGTDTQY
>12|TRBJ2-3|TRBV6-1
ASSEASGGTTQY
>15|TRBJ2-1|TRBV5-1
ASSLVHGPRGTDEQF
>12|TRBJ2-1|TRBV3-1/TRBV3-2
ASSHLAGGNEQF